The 24 T cell receptor beta chains given below trace back to one sample, sequenced in a study of immune evolution from preneoplasia to lung adenocarcinoma. Measured with immunoSEQ multiplex PCR; TCRdb has only the in-frame clones, and not every one. The profile covers approximately 15,000 clones, with 65% to 90% appearing a single time and roughly 2.8% taken by the ten largest. The specimen sequenced was FFPE lung adenocarcinoma in situ tissue. Receptor source: a donor aged 70 or over with lung adenocarcinoma.

Turning to this clone: The same CDR3 arises from other DNA sequences in this sample as well. J is TRBJ2-1 and V is TRBV9; the match to TRBD2 covers 11 bases. The CDR3 is 16 amino acids. With 3 bases clipped from V and 5 bases from J, the junction kept 7 bases outside the gene matches. Looked up from germline, CDR1 is SGDLS and CDR2 is YYNGEE. The CDR3 DNA reads TGTGCCAGCAGCGCACTTAGCGGGAGGGCGGACAATGAGCAGTTCTTC. Its translation: CASSALSGRADNEQFF.

The chain employs TRBV7-2 and TRBJ1-1; no clear D. V lost 5 bases and J lost 6, with 10 bases in between. The V gene's germline CDR1 is SGHTA and CDR2 FQGNSA. The CDR3 loop spans 12 amino acids. The CDR3 bases are TGTGCCAGCAGCACTTCAATCGCTGAAGCTTTCTTT. It specifies CASSTSIAEAFF.

This clone was counted once. The chain uses TRBV28 and TRBJ1-2; D perhaps matches TRBD1 (5 bases). The CDR3 covers 15 residues. The germline V and J ends were trimmed by 1 base and 5 bases, with 14 bases remaining between them. The germline gives CDR1 MDHEN, CDR2 SYDVKM. The CDR3 DNA reads TGTGCCAGCAGTTTATCCCAGGGTTTCGGGTATGGCTACACCTTC. This gives the protein CASSLSQGFGYGYTF.

This chain links TRBV29-1 with TRBJ2-1; D possibly corresponds to TRBD2 (5 bases). The CDR3 spans 12 residues. With 8 bases removed from V and 8 bases from J, the gap between germline ends came to 16 bases. Per the germline V gene, CDR1 is SQVTM and CDR2 is ANQGSEA. CDR3 DNA: TGCAGCTTTTGGGGTACCGGGGATGAGCAGTTCTTC. This gives the protein CSFWGTGDEQFF.

This chain joins TRBV28 and TRBJ1-5; 12 bases agree with TRBD1. The germline gives CDR1 MDHEN, CDR2 SYDVKM. J gave up 9 bases and V 6 bases, and 12 bases lay outside the gene matches. The CDR3 consists of 16 residues. CDR3 nucleotide sequence: TGTGCCAGCAGACCGCGGGGACAGGGGGCAGTTTGGCCCCAGCATTTT. Its translation is CASRPRGQGAVWPQHF.

The gene calls are TRBV28 and TRBJ2-7, with D hard to call. The CDR3 is made up of 14 amino acids. Germline V gene lookup returns CDR1 MDHEN and CDR2 SYDVKM. Trimming left V 6 bases short and J 7 bases short, with 19 bases between. The CDR3 here is CASSQLTSLEEQYF. The CDR3 nucleotides are TGTGCCAGCAGCCAACTCACTTCGCTGGAAGAGCAGTACTTC.

The V call is TRBV7-2, the J call TRBJ2-5; D is perhaps TRBD2 (6 bases). The CDR3 is made up of 13 amino acids. The V end was cut by 10 bases, the J end by 5 bases, with 17 bases between. Germline CDR1 and CDR2: SGHTA and FQGNSA. The CDR3 region is CATGGRLSETQYF. In DNA, the CDR3 is TGTGCCACCGGGGGACGTTTGTCGGAGACCCAGTACTTC.

The J gene is TRBJ2-2, the V gene TRBV7-2; D is ambiguous. V was trimmed by 1 base and J by 3 bases, leaving 6 bases between them. This CDR3 has 14 residues. The V gene's germline CDR1 is SGHTA and CDR2 FQGNSA. CDR3 sequence: CASSLDHYTGELFF. The CDR3 DNA sequence: TGTGCCAGCAGCTTAGATCACTACACCGGGGAGCTGTTTTTT. Looking up the rest from reference TRBV7-2 and TRBJ2-2 gives the full variable domain: GAGVSQSPSNKVTEKGKDVELRCDPISGHTALYWYRQSLGQGLEFLIYFQGNSAPDKSGLPSDRFSAERTGGSVSTLTIQRTQQEDSAVYLCASSLDHYTGELFFGEGSRLTVL.

CDR3 bases: TGTGCCAGCAGCTTGGGGACAGTCTCTGGAAACACCATATATTTT. As protein: CASSLGTVSGNTIYF. The chain employs TRBV7-2 and TRBJ1-3; 7 bases align to TRBD1. J was trimmed by 0 bases and V by 3 bases; bases with no gene match: 2. The CDR3 runs to 15 residues. Germline V lookup: CDR1 SGHTA, CDR2 FQGNSA.

The gene calls are TRBV4-1 and TRBJ2-7, with TRBD2 matching over 10 bases. The CDR3 runs to 14 residues. The junction had 6 bases not matched to a gene; V was cut back by 5 bases and J by 5 bases. CDR1 is MGHRA, CDR2 YSYEKL, per germline. CDR3 in amino acids: CASSSTSGTNEQYF. CDR3 DNA sequence: TGCGCCAGCAGCTCTACTAGCGGGACCAACGAGCAGTACTTC.

The V gene is TRBV6-1, the J gene TRBJ2-5; a weak D match, TRBD1 (5 bases). The CDR3 loop spans 13 amino acids. The germline CDR1 and CDR2 sequences are MNHNS and SASEGT. V lost 1 base and J 8 bases, leaving 11 bases between the germline ends. This CDR3 is CASSEGRAITQYF. The CDR3, as DNA: TGTGCCAGCAGTGAAGGCAGGGCAATAACCCAGTACTTC.

This sequence joins TRBV28 and TRBJ1-3; D gene uncertain. The CDR3 covers 15 residues. Trimming removed 4 bases at V and 3 bases at J, with 13 bases between. CDR1 and CDR2 from the germline V gene are MDHEN and SYDVKM. The CDR3 is CASSSPTLDGNTIYF. CDR3 DNA: TGTGCCAGCAGTTCACCGACCCTGGATGGAAACACCATATATTTT.

This clone appeared a few times. The rearrangement uses TRBV5-4 and TRBJ2-3, with D unresolved. Germline V gene sequence: CDR1 SGHNT, CDR2 YYREEE (reference sequence). This CDR3 contains 13 residues. V lost 2 bases and J 2 bases, leaving 6 bases between the germline ends. The CDR3 DNA follows: TGTGCCAGCAGCTTCATCCACACAGATACGCAGTATTTT. This encodes CASSFIHTDTQYF.

This clone was observed a few times. The chain employs TRBV30 and TRBJ2-7; 9 bases agree with TRBD2. Germline CDR1 and CDR2: GTSNPN and SVGIG (reference sequence). The V segment lost 4 bases and the J segment 3 bases; nucleotides outside the gene matches: 13. The CDR3 is 16 amino acids. CDR3 amino acids: CAWTLGAGSGGYEQYF. The CDR3 coding sequence is TGTGCCTGGACCCTAGGGGCTGGTAGCGGGGGCTACGAGCAGTACTTC.

CDR3 sequence: CASSPRSGTGTDTQYF. Written as DNA, the CDR3 is TGCGCCAGCAGCCCCAGGAGCGGGACCGGCACAGATACGCAGTATTTT. This chain links TRBV5-1 with TRBJ2-3, with 7 bases lining up with TRBD2. The CDR3 runs 16 residues. Germline V gene data show CDR1 as SGHRS and CDR2 as YFSETQ. V was clipped by 4 bases and J by 1 base; unmatched bases: 9.

This sequence joins TRBV10-3 and TRBJ2-2; D unclear. The CDR3 has 14 residues. Germline assignment: CDR1 ENHRY and CDR2 SYGVKD. The germline V and J ends were trimmed by 8 bases and 0 bases, with 10 bases remaining between them. CDR3 DNA: TGTGCCATCGGGTCCCGAGCGAACACCGGGGAGCTGTTTTTT. Translating it yields CAIGSRANTGELFF.

This rearrangement joins TRBV11-1 to TRBJ2-1, with a possible D match to TRBD1 (5 bases). The CDR3 is made up of 13 amino acids. V was clipped by 4 bases and J by 8 bases, with 12 bases between them. In germline, CDR1 is SGHAT, CDR2 FQDESV (reference sequence). The CDR3 loop is CASSYSKGDEQFF. CDR3 coding DNA: TGTGCCAGCAGCTATTCTAAAGGGGATGAGCAGTTCTTC.

The chain is built from TRBV6-6 and TRBJ1-1; the D is unclear. Trimming removed 2 bases from V and 8 bases from J, with 15 bases in between. CDR1 is MNHNY and CDR2 is SVGAGI in the germline V gene (reference sequence). The CDR3 is made up of 14 amino acids. CDR3 region: CASSYGFGETEAFF. In DNA, the CDR3 is TGTGCCAGCAGTTACGGTTTTGGGGAGACGGAAGCTTTCTTT.

Here the CDR3 DNA reads TGTGCCAGCAGTTTTCAGGCCGGGAAGAATTTTCAGCCCCAGCATTTT. Translated, it gives CASSFQAGKNFQPQHF. The chain links TRBV28 to TRBJ1-5; D not certain. Trimming took 3 bases from V and 6 from J, leaving 18 bases between them. The germline CDR1 and CDR2 sequences are MDHEN and SYDVKM. The CDR3 runs to 16 residues.

This chain uses TRBV5-6 with TRBJ1-2, with D maybe TRBD1 (6 bases). The germline V and J ends were trimmed by 0 bases and 8 bases, with 11 bases remaining between them. CDR1 is SGHDT and CDR2 is YYEEEE in the germline V gene. The CDR3 loop spans 13 amino acids. The DNA for the CDR3 is TGTGCCAGCAGCTTGGCGGGGGGCGCGGGCTACACCTTC. Its translation is CASSLAGGAGYTF.

The CDR3 sequence: CASSVHTGDYEQYF. CDR3 nucleotides: TGTGCCAGCAGCGTACATACAGGGGACTACGAGCAGTACTTC. The chain carries TRBV9 and TRBJ2-7; 7 positions agree with TRBD1. Germline V gene data show CDR1 as SGDLS and CDR2 as YYNGEE. This CDR3 has 14 amino acids. Unmatched junction bases numbered 4, after V lost 1 base and J lost 3 bases. Full variable domain (rest looked up from reference TRBV9 and TRBJ2-7): DSGVTQTPKHLITATGQRVTLRCSPRSGDLSVYWYQQSLDQGLQFLIQYYNGEERAKGNILERFSAQQFPDLHSELNLSSLELGDSALYFCASSVHTGDYEQYFGPGTRLTVT.

The V gene is TRBV7-2, the J gene TRBJ2-7; D perhaps matches TRBD2 (6 bases). The CDR3 has 13 residues. Trimming took off 0 bases at V and 6 bases at J, with 9 bases between the two ends. Germline V lookup: CDR1 SGHTA, CDR2 FQGNSA. CDR3 coding DNA: TGTGCCAGCAGCTTAGCGAACGGGGGCGAGCAGTACTTC. It codes for CASSLANGGEQYF.

V and J are TRBV19 and TRBJ1-1; tentative D call: TRBD1 (5 bases). There are 16 residues in the CDR3. The germline gives CDR1 LNHDA, CDR2 SQIVND (reference sequence). With 9 bases removed from V and 4 bases from J, the gap between germline ends came to 24 bases. The CDR3 sequence is CASRGRGDSRGTEAFF. DNA for the CDR3: TGTGCCAGCCGGGGCCGCGGGGACTCACGGGGCACTGAAGCTTTCTTT.

This clone was recorded only once. J is TRBJ1-4 and V is TRBV5-8; D is unclear. Germline-derived CDR1 and CDR2 are SGHTS and YDEGEE. The V end was cut by 4 bases, the J end by 0 bases, with 10 bases between. This CDR3 has 15 residues. In DNA, the CDR3 is TGTGCCAGCAGCCTTAACAGAGCAACTAATGAAAAACTGTTTTTT. It translates to CASSLNRATNEKLFF. The variable domain in full, completed from reference TRBV5-8 and TRBJ1-4, reads EAGVTQSPTHLIKTRGQQATLRCSPISGHTSVYWYQQALGLGLQFLLWYDEGEERNRGNFPPRFSGRQFPNYSSELNVNALELEDSALYLCASSLNRATNEKLFFGSGTQLSVL.